Following are 11 T cell receptor beta chains from one sample sequenced in a study of cytomegalovirus exposure and HLA in healthy donors. Use of 60 Vbeta and 13 Jbeta primers characterized the PCR. TCRdb's copy holds only in-frame clones and misses some; the assay was immunoSEQ multiplex PCR. This sample yields 95,000 to 150,000 clones, of which roughly 78% are seen a single time; 8.9% belongs to the top ten. The sample comprised PBMCs. These receptors all come from a man younger than 45 in good health and CMV-seropositive.

The chain carries TRBV6-4 and TRBJ1-1; 7 positions agree with TRBD1. This CDR3 is built from 13 residues. V lost 7 bases to trimming and J lost 1 base; unmatched junction nucleotides: 3. The V gene's germline CDR1 is MRHNA and CDR2 SNTAGT. The chain's CDR3 is CASTNRGNTEAFF. CDR3 DNA: TGTGCCAGCACCAACAGGGGGAACACTGAAGCTTTCTTT.

The V gene is TRBV10-2, the J gene TRBJ2-5, with 7 nucleotides matching TRBD1. Gene TRBJ2-7 matches the end of the DNA better, so the J call may be wrong. The CDR3 length is 14 residues. Germline V gives CDR1 WSHSY, CDR2 SAAADI. Written as DNA, the CDR3 is TGCGCCAGCATGAATACAGGGGACTCCTACGAGCAGTACTTC. Translated, it gives CASMNTGDSYEQYF.

The rearrangement uses TRBV11-1 and TRBJ1-1, with TRBD1 identical over 9 bases. This CDR3 is 14 amino acids long. Trimming at V came to 1 base and at J to 9 bases, leaving 6 bases not matched to a gene. Germline V gives CDR1 SGHAT, CDR2 FQDESV (reference sequence). The CDR3 reads CASSLDGQGRKAFF. The CDR3 bases are TGTGCCAGCAGCTTAGACGGACAGGGGAGGAAAGCTTTCTTT.

The V call is TRBV7-6, the J call TRBJ1-2; TRBD1 aligns across 10 bases. The CDR3 spans 15 residues. Trimming at V came to 2 bases and at J to 7 bases, leaving 7 bases not matched to a gene. Germline assignment: CDR1 SGHVS and CDR2 FNYEAQ. CDR3 in DNA: TGTGCCAGCAGCTTAAAGGGACAGGGGTTAACTGGCTACACCTTC. This encodes CASSLKGQGLTGYTF.

With regard to this clone: One junction end does not reproduce the germline sequence, and a read error may be involved. This chain uses TRBV7-6 with TRBJ1-6; a weak D match, TRBD1 (6 bases). CDR1 is SGHVS, CDR2 FNYEAQ, per germline. The CDR3 has 15 amino acids. CDR3 bases: TGTTCCAGCAGCCCTCCACAGGGCATGAATTCACCCCTCCACTTT. It translates to CSSSPPQGMNSPLHF.

This sequence joins TRBV2 and TRBJ1-1; 7 bases map to TRBD1. Looked up from germline, CDR1 is SNHLY and CDR2 is FYNNEI. The CDR3 is 14 amino acids. Trimming cost V 9 bases and J 1 base; bases outside gene matches: 8. The CDR3 spells CASLTGFGNTEAFF. The DNA for the CDR3 is TGTGCCAGTCTGACAGGGTTTGGGAACACTGAAGCTTTCTTT. Full variable domain (rest looked up from reference TRBV2 and TRBJ1-1): EPEVTQTPSHQVTQMGQEVILRCVPISNHLYFYWYRQILGQKVEFLVSFYNNEISEKSEIFDDQFSVERPDGSNFTLKIRSTKLEDSAMYFCASLTGFGNTEAFFGQGTRLTVV.

This clone was observed a single time. The chain links TRBV5-6 to TRBJ1-6, with D unclear. Germline values: CDR1 SGHDT, CDR2 YYEEEE. The V gene lost 4 bases and the J gene lost 8 bases, with 10 bases spanning the gap. This CDR3 comprises 13 residues. CDR3 nucleotides: TGTGCCAGCAGCCTGGACCGAGATTCACCCCTCCACTTT. Its protein product is CASSLDRDSPLHF.

The gene calls are TRBV4-1 and TRBJ2-1, with 9 bases that match TRBD1. V was pared by 6 bases and J by 3 bases, with 6 bases of the junction left unmatched. Germline V lookup: CDR1 MGHRA, CDR2 YSYEKL. The CDR3 contains 15 residues. The CDR3, as DNA: TGCGCCAGCAGTATGGGGACAGGGAGCTACAATGAGCAGTTCTTC. It is translated as CASSMGTGSYNEQFF.

The J gene is TRBJ2-1, the V gene TRBV5-1, with D perhaps matching TRBD2 (5 bases). V lost 7 bases, J lost 0 bases, and 8 bases lay in between. CDR1 SGHRS and CDR2 YFSETQ come from the germline V gene. The CDR3 spans 13 residues. CDR3 coding DNA: TGCGCCAGCCTGGAGGACTCCTACAATGAGCAGTTCTTC. Translating gives CASLEDSYNEQFF.

The chain carries TRBV30 and TRBJ2-2, with 8 bases aligning to TRBD1. V dropped 0 bases and J dropped 3; count of bases not matched to a gene: 3. Germline CDR1 GTSNPN, CDR2 SVGIG (reference sequence). The CDR3 runs 15 residues. The CDR3 region has the DNA TGTGCCTGGAGTGTACAGGGGGTCGACACCGGGGAGCTGTTTTTT. This codes for CAWSVQGVDTGELFF.

The V and J genes are TRBV6-1 and TRBJ1-1; D is perhaps TRBD1 (5 bases). Per the germline V gene, CDR1 is MNHNS and CDR2 is SASEGT. V was trimmed by 4 bases and J by 7 bases, leaving 13 bases between them. There are 13 residues in the CDR3. The CDR3 nucleotides are TGTGCCAGCAGTGGGAGCGGGGGGATTGAAGCTTTCTTT. Encoded protein: CASSGSGGIEAFF.